The entry below describes one TCR beta chain. The DNA is left out, because the CDR3 cannot be placed on it with certainty; the CDR3 is given as TCRdb lists it. Inclusive of both ends, the CDR3 amounts to 14 amino acids. CDR1 is SGDLS, CDR2 YYNGEE, per germline. The data are from a study of CD8+CD57+ T cells in acquired aplastic anemia. Study details: Yields of DNA that came from sorted CD4+ and CD8+ cells averaged about 2.9 ug.

For CDR3 and TCR beta VDJ profiling, genomic DNA was the template used. TCRdb ran MiXCR on the reads and lists one entry per CDR3 protein. The table records 270,000 or so distinct CDR3 sequences, 70% to 85% of them present only once. CD8+CD57+ cell expansion had been shown by flow cytometry in patients chosen for sequencing. The sequencing sample was made of sorted CD4+, CD8+, or CD8+CD57+ T cells (not recorded which) from PBMCs. The sequence was obtained from a human donor with aplastic anemia. The rearrangement links TRBV9 to TRBJ2-5; TRBD1, the D gene given by the table, was not confirmed from the DNA. The CDR3 spells CASSRRSYEQYFDF.